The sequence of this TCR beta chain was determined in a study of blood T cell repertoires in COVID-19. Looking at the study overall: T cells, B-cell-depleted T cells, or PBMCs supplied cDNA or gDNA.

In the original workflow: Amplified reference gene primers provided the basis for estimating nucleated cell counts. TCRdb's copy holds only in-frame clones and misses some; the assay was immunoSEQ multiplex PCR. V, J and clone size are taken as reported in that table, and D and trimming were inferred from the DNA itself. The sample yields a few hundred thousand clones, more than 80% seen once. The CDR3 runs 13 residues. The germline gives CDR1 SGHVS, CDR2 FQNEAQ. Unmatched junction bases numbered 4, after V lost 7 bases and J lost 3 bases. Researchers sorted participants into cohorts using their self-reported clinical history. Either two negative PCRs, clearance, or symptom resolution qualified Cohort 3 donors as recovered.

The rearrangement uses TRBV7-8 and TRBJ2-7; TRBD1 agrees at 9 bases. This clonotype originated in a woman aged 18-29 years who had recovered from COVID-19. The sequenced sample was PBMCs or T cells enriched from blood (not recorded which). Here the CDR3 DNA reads TGTGCCAGCAACCCGACAGGGGGCTACGAGCAGTACTTC. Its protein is CASNPTGGYEQYF.